The 8 T cell receptor beta chains below were found in one sample sequenced in a study of blood T cell repertoires in COVID-19. Data came from immunoSEQ multiplex PCR; TCRdb stores just in-frame clones and leaves some out. The sample holds fewer than 500,000 clones; around 87% are singletons and the top ten take under 1.5%. Sample: PBMCs or T cells enriched from blood (not recorded which). The receptors stem from a man aged 25-40 years who had recovered from COVID-19.

The chain combines TRBV27 with TRBJ1-4, with TRBD1 as a possible D gene (6 bases). CDR1 MNHEY and CDR2 SMNVEV come from the germline V gene (reference sequence). CDR3 size: 15 residues. The ends were cut back, 5 bases at V and 4 bases at J, with 14 bases in the middle. In DNA, the CDR3 is TGTGCCAGCAGTACCGACAGGTTCATTAATGAAAAACTGTTTTTT. This gives the protein CASSTDRFINEKLFF. Filled out from reference TRBV27 and TRBJ1-4, the complete variable domain reads EAQVTQNPRYLITVTGKKLTVTCSQNMNHEYMSWYRQDPGLGLRQIYYSMNVEVTDKGDVPEGYKVSRKEKRNFPLILESPSPNQTSLYFCASSTDRFINEKLFFGSGTQLSVL.

The rearrangement joins TRBV11-2 to TRBJ1-3, with TRBD1 as a possible D gene (5 bases). Germline CDR1 is SGHAT and CDR2 is FQNNGV. The CDR3 extends over 16 amino acids. Between the trimmed V and J ends, which lost 1 base and 2 bases, there was a span of 12 bases. The CDR3 region is CASSLVAGLAGNTIYF. Here the CDR3 DNA reads TGTGCCAGCAGCTTAGTCGCAGGGCTGGCTGGAAACACCATATATTTT.

The count of this clone is one. The V call is TRBV30, the J call TRBJ1-5; tentatively, D is TRBD1 (5 bases). Trimming pared 3 bases from V and 7 bases from J, leaving 16 bases between. The CDR3 covers 14 residues. Germline CDR1 is GTSNPN and CDR2 is SVGIG (reference sequence). In DNA form, the CDR3 reads TGTGCCTGGAGGGGAACTGGGACTTGGCAGCCCCAGCATTTT. Translated, it gives CAWRGTGTWQPQHF.

The chain couples TRBV5-1 to TRBJ2-3, with a tentative D call TRBD2 (6 bases). This CDR3 spans 15 amino acids. V was pared by 0 bases and J by 0 bases, with 8 bases between. The germline V gene has CDR1 SGHRS and CDR2 YFSETQ. The CDR3 sequence is CASSLEGTSTDTQYF. As DNA, the CDR3 is TGCGCCAGCAGCTTGGAAGGGACTAGCACAGATACGCAGTATTTT.

The chain links TRBV30 to TRBJ1-6; D perhaps matches TRBD1 (5 bases). The ends were cut back, 3 bases at V and 10 bases at J, with 16 bases in the middle. Germline assignment: CDR1 GTSNPN and CDR2 SVGIG (reference sequence). The length of the CDR3 is 14 residues. The CDR3 nucleotides are TGTGCCTGGAGCTCGTGGGGGGAAGGATCACCCCTCCACTTT. Translating it yields CAWSSWGEGSPLHF.

This clone was detected a few times. The chain recombines TRBV5-1 with TRBJ2-2, with D hard to call. The CDR3 contains 13 residues. With 4 bases removed from V and 2 bases from J, the gap between germline ends came to 6 bases. The germline V gene encodes CDR1 SGHRS and CDR2 YFSETQ. Here the CDR3 reads CASSPYNTGELFF. DNA for the CDR3: TGCGCCAGCAGCCCCTATAACACCGGGGAGCTGTTTTTT.

This chain joins TRBV5-3 and TRBJ1-4; TRBD1 matches 11 bases. TRBV5-3 is an ORF, and what it does is uncertain. The CDR3 runs to 15 residues. V gave up 3 bases and J gave up 4 bases; unmatched junction bases: 2. This CDR3 is CARSWTGGLNEKLFF. The CDR3 region has the DNA TGTGCCAGAAGCTGGACAGGGGGCCTTAATGAAAAACTGTTTTTT.

The CDR3 nucleotides read TGTGCCAGCAGCCCGGACAGAGTACAAGAGACCCAGTACTTC. Protein sequence: CASSPDRVQETQYF. The chain employs TRBV11-3 and TRBJ2-5, with D maybe TRBD1 (6 bases). Trimming removed 5 bases from V and 2 bases from J, with 12 bases in between. The CDR3 runs to 14 residues. Germline lookup yields CDR1 SGHNT and CDR2 YENEEA.